A selection of T cell receptor beta chains follows, all from one sample in a study of blood T cell repertoires in COVID-19. Sequencing used immunoSEQ multiplex PCR; TCRdb keeps in-frame clones, though not all of them. The profile covers 160,000 or so clones, with around 87% appearing a single time and 5% to 8.5% taken by the ten largest. The specimen sequenced was PBMCs or T cells enriched from blood (not recorded which). These receptors were taken from a woman between 45 and 60 years old who had recovered from COVID-19. CDR3s include the opening cysteine and the closing phenylalanine or tryptophan. Each record gives: CDR3 length, clone size, V gene, J gene, D gene, CDR3 protein, CDR3 DNA. A D gene is named only where the DNA matches it firmly. Where a row states a size, it is once, few, many or the class of an expanded clone; other rows omit it.

cdr3_length: 14
clone_size: NA
v_call: TRBV29-1
j_call: TRBJ1-2
d_call: TRBD1
cdr3_aa: CSAGGQGFNYGYTF
cdr3_nt: TGCAGCGCGGGGGGACAGGGCTTCAACTATGGCTACACCTTC

cdr3_length: 13
clone_size: once
v_call: TRBV5-1
j_call: TRBJ2-7
d_call: NA
cdr3_aa: CASSLSDRYEQYF
cdr3_nt: TGCGCCAGCAGCTTGAGCGACAGGTACGAGCAGTACTTC

cdr3_length: 12
clone_size: once
v_call: TRBV6-5
j_call: TRBJ1-4
d_call: NA
cdr3_aa: CASRKGKEKLFF
cdr3_nt: TGTGCCAGCCGAAAGGGGAAGGAAAAACTGTTTTTT

cdr3_length: 16
clone_size: once
v_call: TRBV7-9
j_call: TRBJ2-3
d_call: NA
cdr3_aa: CASSTKGQKDTDTQYF
cdr3_nt: TGTGCCAGCAGCACGAAGGGGCAGAAGGACACAGATACGCAGTATTTT

cdr3_length: 15
clone_size: NA
v_call: TRBV18
j_call: TRBJ2-4
d_call: TRBD2
cdr3_aa: CASSPERGVSDIQYF
cdr3_nt: TGTGCCAGCTCACCAGAGCGGGGGGTTTCGGACATTCAGTACTTC

cdr3_length: 17
clone_size: few
v_call: TRBV7-8
j_call: TRBJ1-6
d_call: NA
cdr3_aa: CASSLAPGGIINSPLHF
cdr3_nt: TGTGCCAGCAGCTTAGCCCCGGGGGGCATCATCAATTCACCCCTCCACTTT

cdr3_length: 16
clone_size: NA
v_call: TRBV19
j_call: TRBJ1-3
d_call: TRBD1
cdr3_aa: CASSGQGLLSGNTIYF
cdr3_nt: TGTGCCAGTAGCGGACAGGGTTTGTTATCGGGAAACACCATATATTTT

cdr3_length: 13
clone_size: once
v_call: TRBV5-8
j_call: TRBJ1-2
d_call: TRBD1
cdr3_aa: CASSSDRVYGYTF
cdr3_nt: TGTGCCAGCAGCTCAGACAGGGTCTATGGCTACACCTTC

cdr3_length: 12
clone_size: once
v_call: TRBV19
j_call: TRBJ1-2
d_call: NA
cdr3_aa: CASSRANYGYTF
cdr3_nt: TGTGCCAGTAGTAGGGCCAACTATGGCTACACCTTC

cdr3_length: 11
clone_size: NA
v_call: TRBV20-1
j_call: TRBJ2-7
d_call: NA
cdr3_aa: CSAFTPYEQYF
cdr3_nt: TGCAGTGCTTTCACTCCCTACGAGCAGTACTTC

cdr3_length: 13
clone_size: NA
v_call: TRBV2
j_call: TRBJ1-1
d_call: NA
cdr3_aa: CASSVTGNTEAFF
cdr3_nt: TGTGCCAGCAGTGTTACCGGGAACACTGAAGCTTTCTTT

cdr3_length: 14
clone_size: NA
v_call: TRBV29-1
j_call: TRBJ1-1
d_call: NA
cdr3_aa: CSVGAGPKNTEAFF
cdr3_nt: TGCAGCGTTGGGGCAGGGCCCAAGAACACTGAAGCTTTCTTT

cdr3_length: 15
clone_size: NA
v_call: TRBV7-2
j_call: TRBJ2-5
d_call: TRBD1
cdr3_aa: CASSSNRGPWETQYF
cdr3_nt: TGTGCCAGCAGCTCAAACAGGGGCCCATGGGAGACCCAGTACTTC

cdr3_length: 15
clone_size: NA
v_call: TRBV7-2
j_call: TRBJ1-5
d_call: TRBD1
cdr3_aa: CASSLAATGVQPQHF
cdr3_nt: TGTGCCAGCAGCTTAGCGGCTACAGGGGTTCAGCCCCAGCATTTT

cdr3_length: 15
clone_size: once
v_call: TRBV7-9
j_call: TRBJ1-1
d_call: TRBD1
cdr3_aa: CASSHNRGKGTEAFF
cdr3_nt: TGTGCCAGCAGCCATAACAGGGGAAAGGGCACTGAAGCTTTCTTT

cdr3_length: 13
clone_size: NA
v_call: TRBV29-1
j_call: TRBJ1-1
d_call: NA
cdr3_aa: CSVTGHLNTEAFF
cdr3_nt: TGCAGCGTTACAGGGCACCTGAACACTGAAGCTTTCTTT

cdr3_length: 14
clone_size: NA
v_call: TRBV2
j_call: TRBJ2-7
d_call: NA
cdr3_aa: CASSEIVQGYEQYF
cdr3_nt: TGTGCCAGCAGTGAAATAGTCCAGGGCTACGAGCAGTACTTC

cdr3_length: 14
clone_size: NA
v_call: TRBV9
j_call: TRBJ1-3
d_call: NA
cdr3_aa: CASSAQPSRNTIYF
cdr3_nt: TGTGCCAGCAGCGCCCAACCGTCCCGGAACACCATATATTTT

cdr3_length: 14
clone_size: NA
v_call: TRBV5-6
j_call: TRBJ1-1
d_call: NA
cdr3_aa: CASSLWGPPTEAFF
cdr3_nt: TGTGCCAGCAGCTTGTGGGGGCCTCCCACTGAAGCTTTCTTT

cdr3_length: 13
clone_size: many
v_call: TRBV10-1
j_call: TRBJ1-5
d_call: NA
cdr3_aa: CASWTDSNQPQHF
cdr3_nt: TGCGCCAGCTGGACTGATAGCAATCAGCCCCAGCATTTT

cdr3_length: 20
clone_size: NA
v_call: TRBV19
j_call: TRBJ2-4
d_call: TRBD2
cdr3_aa: CASSMVGLAGVGEAKNIQYF
cdr3_nt: TGTGCCAGTAGTATGGTCGGACTAGCGGGGGTTGGGGAAGCCAAAAACATTCAGTACTTC

cdr3_length: 13
clone_size: NA
v_call: TRBV7-9
j_call: TRBJ2-5
d_call: NA
cdr3_aa: CASSLLPGETQYF
cdr3_nt: TGTGCCAGCAGCTTATTGCCCGGAGAGACCCAGTACTTC

cdr3_length: 17
clone_size: NA
v_call: TRBV5-6
j_call: TRBJ1-1
d_call: TRBD1
cdr3_aa: CASSLRQGAGMNTEAFF
cdr3_nt: TGTGCCAGCAGCTTGAGGCAGGGGGCGGGGATGAACACTGAAGCTTTCTTT

cdr3_length: 14
clone_size: NA
v_call: TRBV7-9
j_call: TRBJ1-2
d_call: NA
cdr3_aa: CASSLGGDLQGYTF
cdr3_nt: TGTGCCAGCAGCTTAGGGGGGGACCTGCAAGGCTACACCTTC

cdr3_length: 15
clone_size: NA
v_call: TRBV11-2
j_call: TRBJ1-5
d_call: TRBD1
cdr3_aa: CASSTDRGFGQPQHF
cdr3_nt: TGTGCCAGCAGCACCGACAGGGGCTTCGGGCAGCCCCAGCATTTT

cdr3_length: 17
clone_size: NA
v_call: TRBV5-6
j_call: TRBJ2-2
d_call: TRBD2
cdr3_aa: CASSILTIAGNTGELFF
cdr3_nt: TGTGCCAGCAGCATACTGACCATAGCGGGTAACACCGGGGAGCTGTTTTTT

cdr3_length: 19
clone_size: NA
v_call: TRBV5-1
j_call: TRBJ2-1
d_call: TRBD2
cdr3_aa: CASSRSFSGGRSSYNEQFF
cdr3_nt: TGCGCCAGCTCCCGGTCGTTTAGCGGGGGCCGTAGCTCCTACAATGAGCAGTTCTTC